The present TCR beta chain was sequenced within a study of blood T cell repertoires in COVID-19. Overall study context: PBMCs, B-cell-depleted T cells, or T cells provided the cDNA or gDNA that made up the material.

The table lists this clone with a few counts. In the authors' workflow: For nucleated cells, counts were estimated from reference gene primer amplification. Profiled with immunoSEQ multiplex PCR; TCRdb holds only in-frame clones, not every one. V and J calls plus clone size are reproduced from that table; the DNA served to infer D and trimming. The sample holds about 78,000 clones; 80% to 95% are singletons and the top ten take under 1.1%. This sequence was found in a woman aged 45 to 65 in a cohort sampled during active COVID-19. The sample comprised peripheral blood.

CDR3 sequence reads: CASSVGGVLSYEQYF. The CDR3 nucleotides read TGTGCCAGCAGCGTAGGGGGCGTCTTGTCCTACGAGCAGTACTTC. This chain connects TRBV9 to TRBJ2-7; weak D call: TRBD1 (5 bases). CDR1 and CDR2 (germline): SGDLS, YYNGEE. Trimming removed 0 bases at V and 1 base at J, with 11 bases between. This CDR3 contains 15 residues.